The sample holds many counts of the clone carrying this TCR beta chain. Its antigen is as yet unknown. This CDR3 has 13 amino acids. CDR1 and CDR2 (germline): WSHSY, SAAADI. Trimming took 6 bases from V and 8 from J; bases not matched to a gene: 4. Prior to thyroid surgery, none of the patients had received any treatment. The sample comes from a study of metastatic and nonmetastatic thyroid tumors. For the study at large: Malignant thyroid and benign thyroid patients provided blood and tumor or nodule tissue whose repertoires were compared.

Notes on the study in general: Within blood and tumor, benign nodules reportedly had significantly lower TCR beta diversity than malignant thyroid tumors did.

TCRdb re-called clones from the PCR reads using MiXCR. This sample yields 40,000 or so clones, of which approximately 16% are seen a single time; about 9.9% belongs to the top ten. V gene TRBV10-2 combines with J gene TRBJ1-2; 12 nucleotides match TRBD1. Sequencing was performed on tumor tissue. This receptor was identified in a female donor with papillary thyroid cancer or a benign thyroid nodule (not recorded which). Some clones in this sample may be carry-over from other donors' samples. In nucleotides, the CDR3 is TGCGCCAGCAGCGGGACAGGGGGCATCGGCTACACCTTC. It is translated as CASSGTGGIGYTF.